This TCR beta chain was recorded in a study of OX40 agonist ivuxolimab in advanced cancers. TCRdb's table, derived via immunoSEQ multiplex PCR, lists solely in-frame clones and lacks some. In the table there are around 74,000 clones, approximately 83% of which are singletons. The germline V gene has CDR1 MNHEY and CDR2 SMNVEV (reference sequence). Trimming took 5 bases from V and 8 from J, leaving 16 bases between them. This CDR3 has 14 amino acids. The chain links TRBV27 to TRBJ1-5; tentative D call: TRBD1 (5 bases). The clonotype was recovered from an adult with an advanced solid tumor such as melanoma, head and neck, liver or kidney cancer. The material sequenced was CD4+ or CD8+ T cells sorted from blood, taken in a trial of the OX40 agonist ivuxolimab. The CDR3 DNA sequence: TGTGCCAGCAGTCACCAGGGAAAATTGGAGCCCCAGCATTTT. Translating gives CASSHQGKLEPQHF.